The 17 T cell receptor beta chains below all came from one sample that was sequenced in a study of cytomegalovirus exposure and HLA in healthy donors. The PCR contained 60 Vbeta and 13 Jbeta primers. Data came from immunoSEQ multiplex PCR; TCRdb stores just in-frame clones and leaves some out. The sample shows about 160,000 clones, approximately 85% of them seen only once. Sample: PBMCs. Receptors originate from a girl aged 2 to 9 in good health and CMV-seropositive.

The rearrangement joins TRBV19 to TRBJ2-1, with TRBD2 matching over 7 bases. The V segment lost 5 bases and the J segment 4 bases; nucleotides outside the gene matches: 5. The CDR3 runs 14 residues. Germline V lookup: CDR1 LNHDA, CDR2 SQIVND (reference sequence). This chain's CDR3 is CASSRGEAYNEQFF. The CDR3 DNA sequence: TGTGCCAGTAGTCGGGGGGAAGCGTACAATGAGCAGTTCTTC.

This clone was counted once. This rearrangement joins TRBV7-9 to TRBJ1-3; 8 nucleotides match TRBD1. The CDR3 has 16 amino acids. V lost 5 bases and J lost 3; bases outside the gene matches: 9. Germline CDR1 reads SEHNR; CDR2 reads FQNEAQ (reference sequence). For the CDR3, the DNA is TGTGCCAGCAGCGTCTCTACAGGGGGTGGTGGAAACACCATATATTTT. Translation: CASSVSTGGGGNTIYF.

V gene TRBV10-1 combines with J gene TRBJ2-7, with 8 bases identical to TRBD2. CDR1 is WNHNN, CDR2 SYGVQD, per germline (reference sequence). There are 16 residues in the CDR3. V gave up 5 bases and J gave up 5 bases; unmatched junction bases: 14. DNA of the CDR3: TGCGCCAGCAGTCCCACGGGACTAGGAAGGCCCCACGAGCAGTACTTC. This codes for CASSPTGLGRPHEQYF.

With regard to this clone: One junction end does not reproduce the germline sequence, and a read error may be involved. This chain joins TRBV7-9 and TRBJ1-5, with D possibly matching TRBD1 (5 bases). CDR1 and CDR2 from the germline V gene are SEHNR and FQNEAQ (reference sequence). This CDR3 has 16 residues. The CDR3 protein is CSSSSQWAGWDQPQHF. The DNA of the CDR3 is TGTTCCAGCAGCAGTCAGTGGGCAGGGTGGGATCAGCCCCAGCATTTT. The full variable domain, its missing parts supplied by reference TRBV7-9 and TRBJ1-5, is DTGVSQNPRHKITKRGQNVTFRCDPISEHNRLYWYRQTLGQGPEFLTYFQNEAQLEKSRLLSDRFSAERPKGSFSTLEIQRTEQGDSAMYLCSSSSQWAGWDQPQHFGDGTRLSIL.

This clone showed up just once. The chain combines TRBV5-1 with TRBJ2-3; 8 nucleotides line up with TRBD1. The V segment lost 3 bases and the J segment 3 bases; nucleotides outside the gene matches: 18. The CDR3 is 19 residues long. Germline CDR1 SGHRS, CDR2 YFSETQ. The chain's CDR3 is CASSSLRGHQGLKTDTQYF. CDR3 DNA: TGCGCCAGCAGCTCACTCAGGGGGCATCAAGGACTCAAAACAGATACGCAGTATTTT.

The chain uses TRBV7-9 and TRBJ1-1, with unresolved D. Trimming stripped 4 bases from V and 2 bases from J, with 11 bases between. This CDR3 spans 14 amino acids. Germline V gives CDR1 SEHNR, CDR2 FQNEAQ (reference sequence). CDR3 protein: CASSSRVQNTEAFF. The DNA of the CDR3 is TGTGCCAGCAGCTCCCGGGTCCAAAACACTGAAGCTTTCTTT. Full variable domain (remainder filled in from reference TRBV7-9 and TRBJ1-1): DTGVSQNPRHKITKRGQNVTFRCDPISEHNRLYWYRQTLGQGPEFLTYFQNEAQLEKSRLLSDRFSAERPKGSFSTLEIQRTEQGDSAMYLCASSSRVQNTEAFFGQGTRLTVV.

V is TRBV5-1 and J is TRBJ2-1; maybe TRBD1 (6 bases). Trimming left V 0 bases short and J 6 bases short, with 10 bases between. This CDR3 comprises 14 residues. Germline V gene sequence: CDR1 SGHRS, CDR2 YFSETQ. The CDR3 loop reads CASSLGGRPNEQFF. The CDR3 bases are TGCGCCAGCAGCTTGGGGGGGCGCCCCAATGAGCAGTTCTTC.

V is TRBV7-8 and J is TRBJ1-1, with 7 bases that match TRBD1. CDR1 is SGHVS and CDR2 is FQNEAQ in the germline V gene. This CDR3 is built from 14 residues. J was trimmed by 6 bases and V by 6 bases; bases with no gene match: 10. The CDR3 region is CASSPRRGPAEAFF. CDR3 bases: TGTGCCAGCAGTCCCCGGAGGGGGCCCGCTGAAGCTTTCTTT.

This clone was counted only a few times. The chain uses TRBV30 and TRBJ1-3, with D perhaps TRBD1 (5 bases). The CDR3 contains 18 residues. V gave up 1 base and J gave up 4 bases, with 23 bases separating them. Germline V lookup: CDR1 GTSNPN, CDR2 SVGIG (reference sequence). The CDR3 protein is CAWSGLRVPAISGNTIYF. CDR3 coding DNA: TGTGCCTGGAGTGGACTCAGGGTTCCGGCAATATCCGGAAACACCATATATTTT.

As to this clone: Other DNA sequences in this sample translate to the same CDR3. The chain uses TRBV11-2 and TRBJ1-5; D gene unclear. V was trimmed by 5 bases and J by 3 bases, leaving 8 bases between them. The germline V gene encodes CDR1 SGHAT and CDR2 FQNNGV. This CDR3 has 13 amino acids. CDR3 sequence: CASSLGPNQPQHF. In DNA form, the CDR3 reads TGTGCCAGCAGCCTGGGCCCCAATCAGCCCCAGCATTTT. Using reference TRBV11-2 and TRBJ1-5 for the parts outside the CDR3, the full variable domain is EAGVAQSPRYKIIEKRQSVAFWCNPISGHATLYWYQQILGQGPKLLIQFQNNGVVDDSQLPKDRFSAERLKGVDSTLKIQPAKLEDSAVYLCASSLGPNQPQHFGDGTRLSIL.

The chain combines TRBV2 with TRBJ2-7; 7 bases agree with TRBD1. The junction had 10 bases not matched to a gene; V was cut back by 6 bases and J by 5 bases. This CDR3 comprises 14 residues. Germline V gives CDR1 SNHLY, CDR2 FYNNEI. The CDR3 nucleotides read TGTGCCAGCAGCGACTTACAGGGGTCAAACGAGCAGTACTTC. Translation: CASSDLQGSNEQYF.

The rearrangement links TRBV5-1 to TRBJ1-4; 9 nucleotides match TRBD1. Germline trimming cut 4 bases from V and 8 bases from J; bases unmatched to any gene: 6. In germline, CDR1 is SGHRS, CDR2 YFSETQ. CDR3 length: 14 amino acids. The CDR3 here is CASSPGQGGEKLFF. In DNA, the CDR3 is TGCGCCAGCAGCCCGGGACAGGGTGGGGAAAAACTGTTTTTT.

The chain combines TRBV21-1 with TRBJ2-7; TRBD2, the table's D call, lacks a check against the DNA. TRBV21-1 is tagged as a pseudogene. The CDR3 sequence is 20 residues long. As DNA, the CDR3 is TGTGCCAGCGCTAAAAGTTGGACTAGCGGGAGATGGCCCCTCTCTGGCGAGCAGTACTTC. Amino acids: CASAKSWTSGRWPLSGEQYF.

This chain joins TRBV5-4 and TRBJ2-2, with 10 bases aligning to TRBD2. Germline loops: CDR1 SGHNT, CDR2 YYREEE (reference sequence). This CDR3 has 16 residues. The ends lost 0 bases at V and 7 bases at J; junction bases unmatched: 6. CDR3 coding DNA: TGTGCCAGCAGCTTGGGACTAGCGGGTGGAAGCGGGGAGCTGTTTTTT. Protein: CASSLGLAGGSGELFF.

The chain is built from TRBV2 and TRBJ1-5, with a weak D call TRBD1 (6 bases). V lost 6 bases, J lost 7 bases, and 16 bases lay in between. Germline V CDR1 and CDR2: SNHLY, FYNNEI. The CDR3 is 14 amino acids. CDR3 nucleotides: TGTGCCAGCAGGAAAGAACAGGGTATGCAGCCCCAGCATTTT. Protein: CASRKEQGMQPQHF.

The genes are TRBV19 and TRBJ1-1; D is undetermined. CDR1 and CDR2 (germline): LNHDA, SQIVND (reference sequence). The length of the CDR3 is 12 residues. The ends were cut back, 3 bases at V and 3 bases at J, with 5 bases in the middle. This CDR3 is CASSMPDTEAFF. The CDR3 DNA is TGTGCCAGTAGTATGCCAGACACTGAAGCTTTCTTT. Variable domain in full (rest from reference TRBV19 and TRBJ1-1): DGGITQSPKYLFRKEGQNVTLSCEQNLNHDAMYWYRQDPGQGLRLIYYSQIVNDFQKGDIAEGYSVSREKKESFPLTVTSAQKNPTAFYLCASSMPDTEAFFGQGTRLTVV.

This chain connects TRBV28 to TRBJ2-5, with TRBD1 identical over 8 bases. The CDR3 spans 13 residues. The V and J ends lost 7 bases and 4 bases, in that order; junction bases with no gene match: 5. CDR1 and CDR2 from the germline V gene are MDHEN and SYDVKM. The CDR3 DNA follows: TGTGCCAGCACCACAGGGGGAAGAGAGACCCAGTACTTC. Protein product: CASTTGGRETQYF.